This T cell receptor beta chain comes out of a study of T cells in localized non-small cell lung cancer. This clone was counted a single time. The CDR3 consists of 17 residues. Germline CDR1 reads SGHVS; CDR2 reads FQNEAQ. Trimming pared 3 bases from V and 3 bases from J, leaving 18 bases between. The protocol was immunoSEQ multiplex PCR, while the TCRdb copy is restricted to in-frame clones and leaves out a portion. The table has tens of thousands of clones, about 78% seen once; the top ten hold about 4%. The sample in question was PBMCs, obtained before any cancer treatment. The TCR was taken from a woman aged 35 to 70 with stage II lung adenocarcinoma. The chain has TRBV7-8 and TRBJ1-5, with D maybe TRBD1 (5 bases). Written as DNA, the CDR3 is TGTGCCAGCAGCTTCGCGGGGGGGAGAGTCCTCAATCAGCCCCAGCATTTT. Its translation: CASSFAGGRVLNQPQHF.